This entry describes one TCR beta chain. This specimen comes from a study of blood T cell repertoires in COVID-19. TCRdb's table, derived via immunoSEQ multiplex PCR, lists solely in-frame clones and lacks some. This table has 85,000 to 100,000 clones, around 82% appearing once. The material sequenced was peripheral blood. This TCR came from a man in his forties or fifties who had recovered from COVID-19.

The CDR3 region is CASSFRLTISYEQYF. As DNA, the CDR3 is TGTGCCAGTAGTTTCAGACTAACTATCTCCTACGAGCAGTACTTC. The rearrangement links TRBV19 to TRBJ2-7, with D tentatively TRBD2 (5 bases). CDR1 and CDR2 (germline): LNHDA, SQIVND (reference sequence). CDR3 length: 15 amino acids. The V and J ends lost 5 bases and 0 bases respectively, with 14 bases between them.